This T cell receptor (beta chain) was sequenced in a study of blood T cell repertoires in COVID-19 (dated by TCRdb to about 2020). Study-wide context: Samples covering the acute and convalescent phases of COVID-19 were provided by collaborators in the United States, Italy and Spain. The prospective study material was composed of cDNA or gDNA derived from T cells, B-cell-depleted T cells, or PBMCs. Subjects who had been exposed to COVID-19, were actively infected with it, or had recovered from it provided the deeply sampled blood TCRbeta repertoires that made up the dataset. The repertoires were released in a freely available public database intended as a resource for research on the immune response to SARS-CoV-2. The samples were drawn from the first 160 participants of the ongoing ImmuneRACE study and from 1,254 subjects provided by 6 global collaborators. A de-identified subject ID, COVID-19 status, age in years and sex were almost always included in the sample metadata. Where HLA class I and class II types were available, the types were taken from metadata supplied by the sample provider, not from assay-based typing.

To note about this clone: Its antigen is still unknown. The sample holds no much larger clone one base away, and base qualities are not on file.

What the research found in general, with its limitations: The quantity of clinical and demographic metadata differed by source and by participant and was supplied without curation.

Whole blood was collected in K2EDTA tubes by collaborating institutions according to the institutions' own protocols. For TCRbeta analysis, collaborator samples were shipped as frozen whole blood, as isolated PBMCs, or as DNA extracted from either sample type. There are 14 amino acids in the CDR3, from cysteine to phenylalanine inclusive. Only the CDR3 part of the read is kept: 42 bases, read in frame from the first base. As encoded in the germline V gene, CDR1 is MRHNA while CDR2 is SNTAGT. Compared with germline, V lacks 0 bases and J lacks 4 bases; bases without a gene match: 1. TCRbeta CDR3 regions were amplified from genomic DNA by means of the immunoSEQ Assay, a bias-controlled multiplex PCR. In the paper's pipeline: Nucleated cell counts per sample were estimated from amplification of reference gene primers within the assay. To quantify the absolute abundance of each unique TCRbeta CDR3 rearrangement, sequence reads were collapsed and filtered. Productive Simpson clonality was computed per sample as the square root of Simpson's diversity index over productive rearrangements. Drawn from immuneACCESS, this table holds only the in-frame rearrangements with V and J called that TCRdb kept. Clones are partly lost; checked studies trace under half to an unresolved V gene and leave the rest unexplained. D and trimming were read from the DNA, whereas the V and J calls and clone size are those reported in that table. The sample profile shows tens of thousands of clones; approximately 91% of them were found once. The top ten clones comprise around 14% of the sample.

In this chain, TRBV6-4 is recombined with TRBJ2-3, with TRBD1 matching 7 junction bases. Material: peripheral blood. This receptor was taken from a man aged 65-85 years with active COVID-19. The DNA sequence is TGTGCCAGCAGTGACTCGCAGGGGGCAGATACGCAGTATTTT. It codes for CASSDSQGADTQYF.